The source of this T cell receptor beta chain is a study of shared clonotypes between healthy human individuals. The data were produced by immunoSEQ multiplex PCR, yet TCRdb's version contains in-frame clones alone and is incomplete. The repertoire has around 700,000 clones, 55% to 75% of them found once; the top ten carry around 1.8%. Findings and caveats of the study: Naive subsets generally had larger estimated richness than memory subsets.

For this clone: As yet, its antigen is unknown.

Partitioning of CD4+ cells yielded a CD45RA+ naive subset and a CD45RA-negative memory subset. Germline loops: CDR1 SGHNT, CDR2 YYREEE (reference sequence). V shed 5 bases, J shed 0 bases, and the junction held 8 bases outside the gene matches. The CDR3 loop spans 16 amino acids. The clonotype comes from a woman in her 30s in good health. The sequenced material came from memory CD4+ T cells sorted from blood. Subset meaning: CD45RA-negative fraction. V is TRBV5-4 and J is TRBJ2-3; 8 bases map to TRBD2. The CDR3 region is CASRKVAGHSTDTQYF. CDR3 nucleotides: TGTGCCAGCAGAAAAGTAGCGGGACATAGCACAGATACGCAGTATTTT.